This T cell receptor beta chain was sequenced in a study of T cell responses to AZD1222 COVID-19 vaccine. As for this clone: Its target is unknown.

Germline CDR1 reads SNHLY; CDR2 reads FYNNEI. Trimming shortened V by 8 bases and J by 0 bases, and 13 bases separated the two germline ends. This CDR3 has 14 amino acids. The data were produced by immunoSEQ multiplex PCR, yet TCRdb's version contains in-frame clones alone and is incomplete. The sample contains about 150,000 clones, about 80% of which appear only once. Regarding the study as a whole: The study found vaccine-associated CD4 TCRs spanning spike, dominant at 160-218 and 743-854. Spike-specific TCR breadth and depth were elevated following two AZD1222 doses. Clonal diversity was possibly underestimated; the donors were predominantly white British and more often female.

The origin of this receptor is an adult in good health. The V call is TRBV2, the J call TRBJ1-1; tentatively, D is TRBD1 (5 bases). The sequences come from peripheral blood, collected on day 0 of AZD1222 vaccination. The DNA for the CDR3 is TGTGCCAGCCTGGTCGGGGGAATGAACACTGAAGCTTTCTTT. Its protein is CASLVGGMNTEAFF.